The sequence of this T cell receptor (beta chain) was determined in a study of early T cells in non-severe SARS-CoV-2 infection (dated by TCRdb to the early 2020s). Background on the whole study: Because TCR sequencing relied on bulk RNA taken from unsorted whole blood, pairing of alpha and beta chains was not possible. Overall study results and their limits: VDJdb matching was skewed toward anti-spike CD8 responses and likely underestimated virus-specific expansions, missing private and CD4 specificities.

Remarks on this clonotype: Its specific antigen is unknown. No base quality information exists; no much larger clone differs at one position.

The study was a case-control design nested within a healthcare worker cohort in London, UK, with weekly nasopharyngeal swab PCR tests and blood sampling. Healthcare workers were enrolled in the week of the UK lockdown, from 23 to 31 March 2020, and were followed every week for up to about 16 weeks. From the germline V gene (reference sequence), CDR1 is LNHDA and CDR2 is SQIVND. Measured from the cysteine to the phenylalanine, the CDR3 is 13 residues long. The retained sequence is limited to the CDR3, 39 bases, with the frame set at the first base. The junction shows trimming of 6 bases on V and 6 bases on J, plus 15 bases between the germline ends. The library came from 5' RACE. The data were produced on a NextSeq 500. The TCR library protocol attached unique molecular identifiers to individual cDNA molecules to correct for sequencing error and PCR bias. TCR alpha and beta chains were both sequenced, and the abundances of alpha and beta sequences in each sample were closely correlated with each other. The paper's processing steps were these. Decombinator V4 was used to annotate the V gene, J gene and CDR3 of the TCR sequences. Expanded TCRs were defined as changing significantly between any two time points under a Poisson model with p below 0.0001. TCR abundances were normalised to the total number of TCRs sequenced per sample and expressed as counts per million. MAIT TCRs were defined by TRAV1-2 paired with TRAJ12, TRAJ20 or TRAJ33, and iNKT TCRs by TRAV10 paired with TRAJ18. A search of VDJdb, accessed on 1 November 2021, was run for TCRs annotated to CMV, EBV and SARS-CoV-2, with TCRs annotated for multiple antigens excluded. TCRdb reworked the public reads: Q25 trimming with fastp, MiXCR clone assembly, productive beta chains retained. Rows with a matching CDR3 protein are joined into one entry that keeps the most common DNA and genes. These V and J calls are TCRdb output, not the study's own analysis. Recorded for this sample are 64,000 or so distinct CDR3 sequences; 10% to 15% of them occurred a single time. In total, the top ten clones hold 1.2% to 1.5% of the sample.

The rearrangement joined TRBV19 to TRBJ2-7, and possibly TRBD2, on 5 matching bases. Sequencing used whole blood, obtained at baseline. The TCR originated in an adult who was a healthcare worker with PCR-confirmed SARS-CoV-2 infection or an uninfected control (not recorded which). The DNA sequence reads TGTGCCAGTAGCCTAACCTTGGGGAGCGAGCAGTACTTC. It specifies CASSLTLGSEQYF.